The rows below give T cell receptor beta chains drawn from one sample of a study of OX40 agonist ivuxolimab in advanced cancers. Libraries were prepared by immunoSEQ multiplex PCR; TCRdb keeps only in-frame clonotypes and omits some of them. The sample yields approximately 80,000 clones, roughly nine tenths seen once. Specimen: CD4+ or CD8+ T cells sorted from blood, collected in a trial of the OX40 agonist ivuxolimab. The source of these receptors is an adult with an advanced solid tumor such as melanoma, head and neck, liver or kidney cancer. The CDR3 runs from the conserved cysteine through the conserved F or W. The order of the fields is clone size, D gene, V gene, J gene, CDR3 protein, CDR3 DNA. D genes are given only for firm matches. Not all rows give a size; the values are once, few, many and, for expanded clones, a class.

clone_size: -; d_call: -; v_call: TRBV27; j_call: TRBJ2-6; cdr3_aa: CASSQSRRGSGANVLTF; cdr3_nt: TGTGCCAGCAGTCAGTCCCGCAGGGGCTCCGGGGCCAACGTCCTGACTTTC
clone_size: once; d_call: TRBD2; v_call: TRBV5-1; j_call: TRBJ2-7; cdr3_aa: CASSSTSGAYPYEQYF; cdr3_nt: TGCGCCAGCAGCTCGACTAGCGGAGCCTATCCCTACGAGCAGTACTTC
clone_size: -; d_call: -; v_call: TRBV5-1; j_call: TRBJ2-3; cdr3_aa: CASSLEGYYTDTQYF; cdr3_nt: TGCGCCAGCAGCTTGGAAGGCTACTACACAGATACGCAGTATTTT
clone_size: -; d_call: TRBD2; v_call: TRBV28; j_call: TRBJ2-7; cdr3_aa: CASRLAGDRYEQYF; cdr3_nt: TGTGCCAGCCGACTAGCGGGAGACCGGTACGAGCAGTACTTC
clone_size: -; d_call: TRBD2; v_call: TRBV4-1; j_call: TRBJ2-1; cdr3_aa: CASSQVSGRANEQFF; cdr3_nt: TGCGCCAGCAGCCAAGTTAGCGGGAGGGCCAATGAGCAGTTCTTC
clone_size: -; d_call: -; v_call: TRBV28; j_call: TRBJ1-1; cdr3_aa: CASRGGHLANTEAFF; cdr3_nt: TGTGCCAGCAGGGGGGGGCACCTCGCGAACACTGAAGCTTTCTTT
clone_size: -; d_call: -; v_call: TRBV6-1; j_call: TRBJ2-5; cdr3_aa: CASSELAGPGTQYF; cdr3_nt: TGTGCCAGCAGTGAATTGGCGGGGCCAGGGACCCAGTACTTC
clone_size: -; d_call: TRBD2; v_call: TRBV7-9; j_call: TRBJ2-5; cdr3_aa: CASSFLGTSGGGQETQYF; cdr3_nt: TGTGCCAGCAGCTTCCTGGGGACTAGCGGGGGTGGCCAAGAGACCCAGTACTTC
clone_size: -; d_call: -; v_call: TRBV5-1; j_call: TRBJ2-7; cdr3_aa: CASSLAGLGFGEQYF; cdr3_nt: TGCGCCAGCAGCTTGGCCGGCTTGGGTTTTGGCGAGCAGTACTTC
clone_size: -; d_call: TRBD1; v_call: TRBV27; j_call: TRBJ1-1; cdr3_aa: CASSSGTARNTEAFF; cdr3_nt: TGTGCCAGCAGTTCGGGGACAGCAAGGAACACTGAAGCTTTCTTT
clone_size: -; d_call: -; v_call: TRBV5-1; j_call: TRBJ2-1; cdr3_aa: CASSLYRLNEQFF; cdr3_nt: TGCGCCAGCAGCTTGTACAGGTTGAATGAGCAGTTCTTC
clone_size: once; d_call: -; v_call: TRBV25-1; j_call: TRBJ2-2; cdr3_aa: CASSVFRGELFF; cdr3_nt: TGTGCCAGCAGCGTTTTCCGCGGGGAGCTGTTTTTT
clone_size: -; d_call: -; v_call: TRBV19; j_call: TRBJ2-6; cdr3_aa: CASEMDSSGANVLTF; cdr3_nt: TGTGCCAGCGAGATGGACAGCTCTGGGGCCAACGTCCTGACTTTC
clone_size: -; d_call: TRBD1; v_call: TRBV6-6; j_call: TRBJ2-1; cdr3_aa: CASSYSGTGVGNEQFF; cdr3_nt: TGTGCCAGCAGTTACTCAGGGACAGGGGTGGGGAATGAGCAGTTCTTC
clone_size: -; d_call: -; v_call: TRBV5-5; j_call: TRBJ2-2; cdr3_aa: CASSLKPTGELFF; cdr3_nt: TGTGCCAGCAGCTTAAAGCCCACCGGGGAGCTGTTTTTT
clone_size: -; d_call: TRBD1; v_call: TRBV6-1; j_call: TRBJ1-1; cdr3_aa: CASSDEGAWTEAFF; cdr3_nt: TGTGCCAGCAGTGATGAGGGGGCCTGGACTGAAGCTTTCTTT
clone_size: -; d_call: -; v_call: TRBV10-3; j_call: TRBJ2-7; cdr3_aa: CAIRPNGRDEQYF; cdr3_nt: TGTGCCATCAGACCGAACGGGAGAGACGAGCAGTACTTC
clone_size: -; d_call: -; v_call: TRBV29-1; j_call: TRBJ2-1; cdr3_aa: CSASSSYNEQFF; cdr3_nt: TGCAGCGCCTCGAGCTCCTACAATGAGCAGTTCTTC
clone_size: -; d_call: -; v_call: TRBV29-1; j_call: TRBJ1-5; cdr3_aa: CSVVGAQGSNQPQHF; cdr3_nt: TGCAGCGTTGTAGGGGCACAGGGATCAAATCAGCCCCAGCATTTT
clone_size: -; d_call: -; v_call: TRBV5-1; j_call: TRBJ1-1; cdr3_aa: CASSLVRDTEAFF; cdr3_nt: TGCGCCAGCAGCTTGGTCCGGGATACTGAAGCTTTCTTT
clone_size: -; d_call: -; v_call: TRBV5-1; j_call: TRBJ2-7; cdr3_aa: CASSIEQEQYF; cdr3_nt: TGCGCCAGCAGCATCGAGCAGGAGCAGTACTTC
clone_size: -; d_call: TRBD1; v_call: TRBV11-2; j_call: TRBJ2-5; cdr3_aa: CASSSYRGHVKTQYF; cdr3_nt: TGTGCCAGCAGCTCGTACAGGGGGCACGTGAAGACCCAGTACTTC
clone_size: -; d_call: -; v_call: TRBV19; j_call: TRBJ2-1; cdr3_aa: CASKGFGGMAYNEQFF; cdr3_nt: TGTGCCAGTAAAGGGTTTGGCGGGATGGCCTACAATGAGCAGTTCTTC
clone_size: -; d_call: -; v_call: TRBV11-1; j_call: TRBJ2-3; cdr3_aa: CASSLGGSGITDTQYF; cdr3_nt: TGTGCCAGCAGCTTAGGGGGTAGCGGAATCACAGATACGCAGTATTTT
clone_size: -; d_call: TRBD2; v_call: TRBV9; j_call: TRBJ2-2; cdr3_aa: CASSVSPGSGSPGELFF; cdr3_nt: TGTGCCAGCAGCGTTTCGCCCGGCAGCGGGAGTCCCGGGGAGCTGTTTTTT
clone_size: few; d_call: TRBD1; v_call: TRBV19; j_call: TRBJ2-7; cdr3_aa: CASRWGGTGSYEQYF; cdr3_nt: TGTGCCAGTAGGTGGGGCGGGACAGGCTCCTACGAGCAGTACTTC
clone_size: -; d_call: -; v_call: TRBV29-1; j_call: TRBJ1-1; cdr3_aa: CSVYGPPFFF; cdr3_nt: TGCAGCGTCTATGGCCCCCCGTTTTTCTTT
clone_size: -; d_call: -; v_call: TRBV5-5; j_call: TRBJ2-6; cdr3_aa: CASSIGPGGGANVLTF; cdr3_nt: TGTGCCAGCAGCATCGGACCCGGTGGTGGGGCCAACGTCCTGACTTTC
clone_size: -; d_call: -; v_call: TRBV27; j_call: TRBJ2-3; cdr3_aa: CASSPWITPDTQYF; cdr3_nt: TGTGCCAGCAGTCCGTGGATTACCCCAGATACGCAGTATTTT
clone_size: -; d_call: -; v_call: TRBV6-5; j_call: TRBJ2-1; cdr3_aa: CASSRPSGETLF; cdr3_nt: TGTGCCAGCAGCCGACCCTCGGGAGAAACACTCTTC
clone_size: -; d_call: -; v_call: TRBV30; j_call: TRBJ1-5; cdr3_aa: CAWGRREQRGNQPQHF; cdr3_nt: TGTGCCTGGGGCCGGAGAGAGCAGAGGGGCAATCAGCCCCAGCATTTT
clone_size: -; d_call: -; v_call: TRBV12-2; j_call: TRBJ1-3; cdr3_aa: CASRPDPVSSGNTIYF; cdr3_nt: TGTGCAAGTCGCCCAGACCCGGTTAGCTCTGGAAACACCATATATTTT
clone_size: -; d_call: TRBD2; v_call: TRBV11-2; j_call: TRBJ2-5; cdr3_aa: CASSWAGTSQETQYF; cdr3_nt: TGTGCCAGCAGCTGGGCCGGGACTAGCCAAGAGACCCAGTACTTC
clone_size: -; d_call: TRBD1; v_call: TRBV5-1; j_call: TRBJ1-1; cdr3_aa: CASSRDSANTEAFF; cdr3_nt: TGCGCCAGCAGTCGGGACAGCGCGAACACTGAAGCTTTCTTT
clone_size: once; d_call: TRBD2; v_call: TRBV7-6; j_call: TRBJ2-3; cdr3_aa: CASSSPSGGGPDTQYF; cdr3_nt: TGTGCCAGCAGCTCACCCAGCGGGGGGGGTCCAGATACGCAGTATTTT
clone_size: -; d_call: TRBD1; v_call: TRBV19; j_call: TRBJ1-1; cdr3_aa: CASSKRQGASTEAFF; cdr3_nt: TGTGCCAGTAGTAAACGACAGGGGGCGAGCACTGAAGCTTTCTTT
clone_size: -; d_call: -; v_call: TRBV19; j_call: TRBJ2-2; cdr3_aa: CASSISSRGRDRELFF; cdr3_nt: TGTGCCAGTAGTATTTCCAGCCGGGGGCGCGACCGGGAGCTGTTTTTT
clone_size: -; d_call: TRBD1; v_call: TRBV28; j_call: TRBJ1-1; cdr3_aa: CASSPHRQGGTEAFF; cdr3_nt: TGTGCCAGCAGTCCTCACAGACAGGGAGGCACTGAAGCTTTCTTT
clone_size: -; d_call: -; v_call: TRBV27; j_call: TRBJ2-7; cdr3_aa: CASSFNTRSYEQYF; cdr3_nt: TGTGCCAGCAGTTTCAATACTAGGAGCTACGAGCAGTACTTC
clone_size: -; d_call: -; v_call: TRBV10-2; j_call: TRBJ2-7; cdr3_aa: CASSGPYEQYF; cdr3_nt: TGCGCCAGCAGTGGCCCCTACGAGCAGTACTTC
clone_size: -; d_call: -; v_call: TRBV9; j_call: TRBJ2-7; cdr3_aa: CASSGSSYEQYF; cdr3_nt: TGTGCCAGCAGTGGGAGCTCCTACGAGCAGTACTTC
clone_size: -; d_call: -; v_call: TRBV5-1; j_call: TRBJ2-5; cdr3_aa: CASSRGSGIQETQYF; cdr3_nt: TGCGCCAGCAGCAGGGGGTCGGGAATCCAAGAGACCCAGTACTTC
clone_size: -; d_call: -; v_call: TRBV19; j_call: TRBJ1-2; cdr3_aa: CASSIWAVRYGYTF; cdr3_nt: TGTGCCAGTAGTATATGGGCTGTTCGCTATGGCTACACCTTC
clone_size: once; d_call: -; v_call: TRBV6-5; j_call: TRBJ2-2; cdr3_aa: CASTPYQNTGELFF; cdr3_nt: TGTGCCAGCACTCCTTACCAGAACACCGGGGAGCTGTTTTTT
clone_size: few; d_call: TRBD1; v_call: TRBV2; j_call: TRBJ1-4; cdr3_aa: CASSEDKGAGEKLFF; cdr3_nt: TGTGCCAGCAGTGAAGATAAGGGGGCGGGTGAAAAACTGTTTTTT
clone_size: -; d_call: TRBD2; v_call: TRBV27; j_call: TRBJ2-6; cdr3_aa: CASRPTSGASGANVLTF; cdr3_nt: TGTGCCAGCAGACCGACTAGCGGGGCCTCTGGGGCCAACGTCCTGACTTTC